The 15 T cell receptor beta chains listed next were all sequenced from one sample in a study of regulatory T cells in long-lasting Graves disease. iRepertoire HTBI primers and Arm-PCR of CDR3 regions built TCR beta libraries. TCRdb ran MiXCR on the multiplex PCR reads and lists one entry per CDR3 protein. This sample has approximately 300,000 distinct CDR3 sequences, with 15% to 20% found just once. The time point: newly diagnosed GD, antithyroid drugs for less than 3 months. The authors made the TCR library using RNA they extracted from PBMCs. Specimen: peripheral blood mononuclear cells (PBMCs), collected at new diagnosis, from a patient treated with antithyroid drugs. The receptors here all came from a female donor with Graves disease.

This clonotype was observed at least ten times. CDR3 coding DNA: TGTGCCAGCCGCACGACAGTACGTTCAGATACGCAGTATTTT. This codes for CASRTTVRSDTQYF. This chain uses TRBV2 with TRBJ2-3, with TRBD1 as a possible D gene (5 bases). CDR1 is SNHLY and CDR2 is FYNNEI in the germline V gene. Trimming removed 8 bases from V and 4 bases from J, with 16 bases in between. CDR3 length: 14 residues.

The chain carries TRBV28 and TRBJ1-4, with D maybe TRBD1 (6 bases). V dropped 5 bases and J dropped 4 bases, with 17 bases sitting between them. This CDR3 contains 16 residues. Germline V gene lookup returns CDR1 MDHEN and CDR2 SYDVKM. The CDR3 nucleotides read TGTGCCAGCAGTGTCTCCGGGACACTGAATAATGAAAAACTGTTTTTT. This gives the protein CASSVSGTLNNEKLFF.

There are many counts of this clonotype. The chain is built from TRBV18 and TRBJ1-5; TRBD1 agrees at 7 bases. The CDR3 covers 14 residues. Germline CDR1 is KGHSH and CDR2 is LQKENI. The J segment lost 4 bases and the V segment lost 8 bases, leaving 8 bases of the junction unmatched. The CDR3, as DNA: TGTGCCAGCAGCCCAGGGGGTTCGAATCAGCCCCAGCATTTT. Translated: CASSPGGSNQPQHF.

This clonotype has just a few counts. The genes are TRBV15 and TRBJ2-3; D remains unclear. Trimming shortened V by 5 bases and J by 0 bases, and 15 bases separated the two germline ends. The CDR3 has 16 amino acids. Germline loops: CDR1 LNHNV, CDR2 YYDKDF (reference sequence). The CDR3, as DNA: TGTGCCACCAGCGGACCGTTGGGGTTTAGCACAGATACGCAGTATTTT. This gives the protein CATSGPLGFSTDTQYF.

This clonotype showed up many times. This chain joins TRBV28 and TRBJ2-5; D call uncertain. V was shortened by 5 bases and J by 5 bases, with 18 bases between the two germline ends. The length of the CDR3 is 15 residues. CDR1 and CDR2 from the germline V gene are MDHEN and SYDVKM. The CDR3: CASSPLTGWVETQYF. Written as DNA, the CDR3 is TGTGCCAGCAGTCCTCTAACGGGTTGGGTGGAGACCCAGTACTTC.

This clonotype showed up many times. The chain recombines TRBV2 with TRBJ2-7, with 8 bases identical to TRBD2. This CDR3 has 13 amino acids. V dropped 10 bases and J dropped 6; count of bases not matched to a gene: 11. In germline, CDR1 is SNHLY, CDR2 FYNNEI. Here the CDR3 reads CAIKTGLAGEQYF. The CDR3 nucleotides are TGTGCCATCAAGACGGGGCTAGCGGGCGAGCAGTACTTC.

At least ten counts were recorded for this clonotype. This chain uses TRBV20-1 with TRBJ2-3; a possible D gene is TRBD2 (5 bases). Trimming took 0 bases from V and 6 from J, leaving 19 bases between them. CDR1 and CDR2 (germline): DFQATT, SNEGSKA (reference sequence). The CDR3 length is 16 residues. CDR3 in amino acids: CSARDGGATGMDTQYF. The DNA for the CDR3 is TGCAGTGCTAGAGACGGAGGAGCGACTGGAATGGATACGCAGTATTTT.

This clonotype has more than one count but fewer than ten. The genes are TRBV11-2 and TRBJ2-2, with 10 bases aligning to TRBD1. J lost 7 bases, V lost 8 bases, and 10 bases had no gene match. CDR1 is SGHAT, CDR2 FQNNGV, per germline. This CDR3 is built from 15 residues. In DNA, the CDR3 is TGTGCCAGCTCCGGGACAGGGGTTGGGAACGGGGAGCTGTTTTTT. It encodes CASSGTGVGNGELFF.

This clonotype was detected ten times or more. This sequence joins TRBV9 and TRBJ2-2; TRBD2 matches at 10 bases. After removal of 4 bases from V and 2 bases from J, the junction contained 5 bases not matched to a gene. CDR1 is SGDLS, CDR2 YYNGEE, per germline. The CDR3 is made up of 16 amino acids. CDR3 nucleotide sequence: TGTGCCAGCAGCTATACTAGCGGGGCTAACACCGGGGAGCTGTTTTTT. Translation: CASSYTSGANTGELFF.

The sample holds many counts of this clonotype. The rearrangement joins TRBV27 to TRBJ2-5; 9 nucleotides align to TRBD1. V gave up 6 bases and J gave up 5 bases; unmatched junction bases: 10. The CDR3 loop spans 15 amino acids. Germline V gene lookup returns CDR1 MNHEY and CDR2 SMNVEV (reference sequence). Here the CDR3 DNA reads TGTGCCAGCAGATTAAGACAGGGGGGGGAGGAGACCCAGTACTTC. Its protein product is CASRLRQGGEETQYF.

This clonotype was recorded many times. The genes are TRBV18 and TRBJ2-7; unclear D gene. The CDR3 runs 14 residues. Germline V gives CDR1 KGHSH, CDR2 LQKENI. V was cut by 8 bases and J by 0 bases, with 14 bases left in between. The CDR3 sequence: CASSPSGTSYEQYF. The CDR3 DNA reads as TGTGCCAGCAGTCCGTCGGGCACCTCCTACGAGCAGTACTTC.

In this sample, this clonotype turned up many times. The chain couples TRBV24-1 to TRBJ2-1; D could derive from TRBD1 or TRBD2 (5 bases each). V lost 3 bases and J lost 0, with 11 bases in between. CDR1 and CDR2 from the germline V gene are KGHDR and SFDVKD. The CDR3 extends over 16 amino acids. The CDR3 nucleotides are TGTGCCACCAGTGATCCGGGGACCGACTCCTACAATGAGCAGTTCTTC. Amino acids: CATSDPGTDSYNEQFF.

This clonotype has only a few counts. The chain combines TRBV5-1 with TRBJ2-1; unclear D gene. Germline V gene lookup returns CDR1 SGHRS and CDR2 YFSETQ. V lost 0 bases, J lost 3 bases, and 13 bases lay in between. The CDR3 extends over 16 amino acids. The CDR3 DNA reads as TGCGCCAGCAGCTTGGAGGCGACGGTGAACTACAATGAGCAGTTCTTC. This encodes CASSLEATVNYNEQFF.

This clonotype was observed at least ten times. The CDR3 DNA reads TGTGCCAGCAGTTTCTCATCCAGGGATCCCAACTATGGCTACACCTTC. Protein product: CASSFSSRDPNYGYTF. This sequence joins TRBV12-3 or TRBV12-4 and TRBJ1-2; D possibly corresponds to TRBD1 (5 bases). The V and J ends lost 3 bases and 2 bases respectively, with 16 bases between them. The CDR3 spans 16 residues.

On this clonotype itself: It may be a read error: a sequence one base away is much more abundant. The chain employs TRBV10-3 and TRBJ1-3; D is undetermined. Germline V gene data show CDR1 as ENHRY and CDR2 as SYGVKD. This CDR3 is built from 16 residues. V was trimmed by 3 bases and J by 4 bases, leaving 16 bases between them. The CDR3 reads CAISDRLGIYGNTIYF. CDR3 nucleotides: TGTGCCATCAGTGATCGGCTAGGGATTTACGGAAACACCATATATTTT.